One sample yielded the 22 T cell receptor beta chains listed below, sequenced in a study of OX40 agonist ivuxolimab in advanced cancers. The protocol was immunoSEQ multiplex PCR, while the TCRdb copy is restricted to in-frame clones and leaves out a portion. The table shows over 30,000 clones, with roughly 91% occurring only once. The input for sequencing was CD4+ or CD8+ T cells sorted from blood, taken in a trial of the OX40 agonist ivuxolimab. The receptor set was obtained from an adult with an advanced solid tumor such as melanoma, head and neck, liver or kidney cancer.

The V call is TRBV2, the J call TRBJ1-5, with D possibly matching TRBD1 (5 bases). The germline V and J ends were trimmed by 0 bases and 1 base, with 7 bases remaining between them. The germline V gene has CDR1 SNHLY and CDR2 FYNNEI. The CDR3 consists of 15 residues. The CDR3 sequence is CASSEAGDSNQPQHF. The CDR3 nucleotides are TGTGCCAGCAGTGAAGCAGGGGACAGCAATCAGCCCCAGCATTTT. The complete variable domain, with remaining parts taken from reference TRBV2 and TRBJ1-5, reads EPEVTQTPSHQVTQMGQEVILRCVPISNHLYFYWYRQILGQKVEFLVSFYNNEISEKSEIFDDQFSVERPDGSNFTLKIRSTKLEDSAMYFCASSEAGDSNQPQHFGDGTRLSIL.

The V call is TRBV5-4, the J call TRBJ2-5; D assignment may be TRBD1 or TRBD2 (6 bases each). Per germline, CDR1 SGHNT and CDR2 YYREEE (reference sequence). This CDR3 contains 14 residues. V dropped 4 bases and J dropped 5 bases, with 15 bases sitting between them. CDR3 bases: TGTGCCAGCAGCGCACAGGGAGGCAGGGAGACCCAGTACTTC. Residues: CASSAQGGRETQYF.

V gene TRBV29-1 combines with J gene TRBJ1-2, with TRBD1 identical over 12 bases. Germline V gives CDR1 SQVTM, CDR2 ANQGSEA. This CDR3 has 13 amino acids. Trimming at V came to 7 bases and at J to 7 bases, leaving 7 bases not matched to a gene. CDR3 in DNA: TGCAGCGACCGGGGACAGGGGGCGGGTGGCTACACCTTC. This gives the protein CSDRGQGAGGYTF.

DNA for the CDR3: TGCGCCAGCAGCATCGGGACTAGCGGGAACACAGATACGCAGTATTTT. Amino acids: CASSIGTSGNTDTQYF. The V gene is TRBV5-1, the J gene TRBJ2-3, with 13 bases matching TRBD2. Germline V gene lookup returns CDR1 SGHRS and CDR2 YFSETQ. V gave up 4 bases and J gave up 2 bases; unmatched junction bases: 4. This CDR3 is 16 amino acids long.

The V gene is TRBV5-4, the J gene TRBJ2-3; 13 nucleotides align to TRBD2. Per the germline V gene, CDR1 is SGHNT and CDR2 is YYREEE (reference sequence). J lost 7 bases, V lost 4 bases, and 9 bases had no gene match. CDR3 length: 16 residues. The CDR3, as DNA: TGTGCCAGCAGCCCAACGACTAGCGGGAGGCCAAATACGCAGTATTTT. Protein product: CASSPTTSGRPNTQYF.

This sequence joins TRBV28 and TRBJ1-1; D gene ambiguous. Germline V gene lookup returns CDR1 MDHEN and CDR2 SYDVKM. V lost 5 bases and J lost 0, with 7 bases in between. The CDR3 has 13 amino acids. The CDR3 protein is CASSLNMNTEAFF. The CDR3, as DNA: TGTGCCAGCAGTCTGAATATGAACACTGAAGCTTTCTTT.

Of note for this clone: Other DNA sequences in this sample translate to the same CDR3. This sequence joins TRBV7-2 and TRBJ2-7, with D hard to call. Trimming took 5 bases from V and 1 from J, leaving 12 bases between them. The CDR3 has 14 residues. Germline CDR1 and CDR2: SGHTA and FQGNSA. Written as DNA, the CDR3 is TGTGCCAGCAGCCCGGGCCCTAATTCCTACGAGCAGTACTTC. This encodes CASSPGPNSYEQYF.

The chain has TRBV6-1 and TRBJ1-1, with D possibly being TRBD1 (5 bases). Germline CDR1 reads MNHNS; CDR2 reads SASEGT. Trimming removed 6 bases from V and 2 bases from J, with 10 bases in between. The CDR3 loop spans 13 amino acids. DNA of the CDR3: TGTGCCAGCAGAGAACAGGTCAACACTGAAGCTTTCTTT. It translates to CASREQVNTEAFF.

The J gene is TRBJ2-7, the V gene TRBV11-2; 8 nucleotides match TRBD1. V shed 1 base, J shed 6 bases, and the junction held 11 bases outside the gene matches. This CDR3 region has 16 residues. The germline V gene has CDR1 SGHAT and CDR2 FQNNGV. This CDR3 reads CASSLAAGGVGGEQYF. CDR3 bases: TGTGCCAGCAGCTTAGCGGCAGGGGGCGTCGGTGGCGAGCAGTACTTC.

In its sample, this clone was seen a few times. The chain carries TRBV28 and TRBJ1-2; D is possibly TRBD1 (6 bases). Germline assignment: CDR1 MDHEN and CDR2 SYDVKM. The CDR3 loop spans 11 amino acids. This chain's CDR3 is CAAGASYGYTF. In DNA, the CDR3 is TGTGCTGCGGGGGCGAGCTATGGCTACACCTTC.

The rearrangement links TRBV5-4 to TRBJ1-3; D not certain. The CDR3 is 13 amino acids. V lost 3 bases and J 2 bases, leaving 6 bases between the germline ends. Germline V lookup: CDR1 SGHNT, CDR2 YYREEE (reference sequence). The CDR3 DNA is TGTGCCAGCAGCTCGAATACTGGAAACACCATATATTTT. Translation: CASSSNTGNTIYF.

The chain employs TRBV28 and TRBJ2-7; 7 nucleotides align to TRBD1. V dropped 2 bases and J dropped 5; count of bases not matched to a gene: 6. The CDR3 runs 14 residues. Germline V lookup: CDR1 MDHEN, CDR2 SYDVKM. CDR3 protein: CASSLQGQSDEQYF. Written as DNA, the CDR3 is TGTGCCAGCAGTTTACAGGGACAGTCGGACGAGCAGTACTTC.

This chain joins TRBV29-1 and TRBJ1-2; possible D gene TRBD1, 5 bases. Trimming removed 2 bases from V and 5 bases from J, with 6 bases in between. The CDR3 runs 11 residues. Germline lookup yields CDR1 SQVTM and CDR2 ANQGSEA. CDR3 bases: TGCAGCGTTGAAAGGGGTTATGGCTACACCTTC. Protein sequence: CSVERGYGYTF.

This rearrangement joins TRBV30 to TRBJ1-2; D unresolved. From germline, CDR1 is GTSNPN and CDR2 SVGIG (reference sequence). This CDR3 region has 11 residues. Trimming removed 0 bases from V and 8 bases from J, with 7 bases in between. CDR3 residues: CAWSVRVGYTF. DNA for the CDR3: TGTGCCTGGAGTGTACGGGTCGGCTACACCTTC.

The CDR3 protein is CASQPRQAADTDTQYF. The CDR3 region has the DNA TGTGCCAGCCAGCCACGGCAAGCGGCAGACACAGATACGCAGTATTTT. V usage is TRBV11-3 and J usage is TRBJ2-3, with TRBD2 as a possible D gene (5 bases). Trimming removed 8 bases at V and 2 bases at J, with 20 bases between. Germline V gene data show CDR1 as SGHNT and CDR2 as YENEEA. The length of the CDR3 is 16 residues.

V gene TRBV2 combines with J gene TRBJ1-4; TRBD1 is a possible D gene (5 bases). The V gene's germline CDR1 is SNHLY and CDR2 FYNNEI. V was pared by 8 bases and J by 7 bases, with 20 bases between. The CDR3 loop spans 15 amino acids. DNA for the CDR3: TGTGCCAGCTGCGCGGTGGCGGGGGGATCTGAAAAACTGTTTTTT. Protein product: CASCAVAGGSEKLFF.

The chain uses TRBV19 and TRBJ2-6; D may match TRBD1 or TRBD2 (5 bases each). CDR1 is LNHDA, CDR2 SQIVND, per germline (reference sequence). The CDR3 extends over 15 amino acids. V lost 7 bases to trimming and J lost 0 bases, with 10 bases between them. Here the CDR3 reads CASMRGASGANVLTF. In DNA, the CDR3 is TGTGCCAGTATGAGAGGGGCCTCTGGGGCCAACGTCCTGACTTTC.

The chain carries TRBV15 and TRBJ2-7; D uncertain. CDR3 length: 13 amino acids. V was shortened by 1 base and J by 4 bases, with 8 bases between the two germline ends. CDR1 and CDR2 from the germline V gene are LNHNV and YYDKDF (reference sequence). This CDR3 reads CATSRGLEYEQYF. The CDR3 bases are TGTGCCACCAGCAGAGGGCTTGAGTACGAGCAGTACTTC.

The chain employs TRBV30 and TRBJ2-7; 10 nucleotides agree with TRBD2. The CDR3 length is 16 residues. J lost 6 bases, V lost 3 bases, and 14 bases had no gene match. The germline V gene encodes CDR1 GTSNPN and CDR2 SVGIG (reference sequence). DNA for the CDR3: TGTGCCTGGAGCAACAACCTAGCGGGAGTATCGGCCGAGCAGTACTTC. Translated: CAWSNNLAGVSAEQYF. Full variable domain (missing parts from reference TRBV30 and TRBJ2-7): SQTIHQWPATLVQPVGSPLSLECTVEGTSNPNLYWYRQAAGRGLQLLFYSVGIGQISSEVPQNLSASRPQDRQFILSSKKLLLSDSGFYLCAWSNNLAGVSAEQYFGPGTRLTVT.

V is TRBV7-9 and J is TRBJ1-1; D uncertain. Trimming took off 7 bases at V and 11 bases at J, with 20 bases between the two ends. The CDR3 runs 13 residues. Germline loops: CDR1 SEHNR, CDR2 FQNEAQ (reference sequence). The CDR3 DNA follows: TGTGCCAGCACCAACAGCCGGAGCGCCCGGGCTTTCTTT. It yields the protein CASTNSRSARAFF.

This clone was counted once. This chain links TRBV2 with TRBJ2-7; D not resolved. The CDR3 covers 11 residues. Trimming left V 5 bases short and J 3 bases short, with 5 bases between. Per germline, CDR1 SNHLY and CDR2 FYNNEI. The chain's CDR3 is CASSRSYEQYF. CDR3 DNA sequence: TGTGCCAGCAGTCGGAGCTACGAGCAGTACTTC.

This clone turned up a few times. The CDR3 nucleotides are TGCGCCAGCAGCCAAGATCGGAGGGAGGATCAGCCCCAGCATTTT. Translating it yields CASSQDRREDQPQHF. The J gene is TRBJ1-5, the V gene TRBV4-1; D ambiguous. The V gene's germline CDR1 is MGHRA and CDR2 YSYEKL. The CDR3 covers 15 residues. V gave up 0 bases and J gave up 5 bases, with 11 bases separating them.